This TCR beta chain was sequenced in a study of T-cell reconstitution after alpha-beta-depleted transplantation in children. Researchers prepared the TCRbeta library using unique molecular identifiers, the study reports. MiXCR, run by TCRdb on the PCR reads, gives a single entry per CDR3 protein. The table shows about 460,000 distinct CDR3 sequences, with around 13% occurring only once. CDR3 size: 14 residues. Germline values: CDR1 SGHAT, CDR2 FQNNGV. Trimming removed 5 bases at V and 0 bases at J, with 11 bases between. In this sample, this clonotype turned up a few times. The sample here was PBMCs from the stem cell graft donor, taken from the stem cell graft. The chain combines TRBV11-2 with TRBJ2-7; maybe TRBD2 (6 bases). The TCR comes from a human donor who donated a stem cell graft to a child with combined immunodeficiency. This CDR3 is CASSPGDLSYEQYF. Here the CDR3 DNA reads TGTGCCAGCAGCCCGGGGGATCTCTCCTACGAGCAGTACTTC.